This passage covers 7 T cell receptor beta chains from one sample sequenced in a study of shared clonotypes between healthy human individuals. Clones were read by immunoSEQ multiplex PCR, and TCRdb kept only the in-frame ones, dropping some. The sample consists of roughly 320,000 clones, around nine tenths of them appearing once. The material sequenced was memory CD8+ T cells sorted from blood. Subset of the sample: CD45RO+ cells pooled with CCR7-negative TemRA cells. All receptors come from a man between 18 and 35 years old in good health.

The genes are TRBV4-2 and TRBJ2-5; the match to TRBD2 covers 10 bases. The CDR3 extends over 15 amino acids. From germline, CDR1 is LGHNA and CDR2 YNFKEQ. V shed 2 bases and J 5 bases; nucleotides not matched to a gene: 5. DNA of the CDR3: TGTGCCAGCAGCCAAACTAGCGGGGTAGGGGAGACCCAGTACTTC. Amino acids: CASSQTSGVGETQYF.

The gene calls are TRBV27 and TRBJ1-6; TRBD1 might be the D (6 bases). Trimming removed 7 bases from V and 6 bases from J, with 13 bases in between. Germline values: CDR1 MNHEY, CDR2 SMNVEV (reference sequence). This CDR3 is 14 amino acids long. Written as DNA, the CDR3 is TGTGCCAGCACAACGACAGGTGCTAATTCACCCCTCCACTTT. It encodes CASTTTGANSPLHF.

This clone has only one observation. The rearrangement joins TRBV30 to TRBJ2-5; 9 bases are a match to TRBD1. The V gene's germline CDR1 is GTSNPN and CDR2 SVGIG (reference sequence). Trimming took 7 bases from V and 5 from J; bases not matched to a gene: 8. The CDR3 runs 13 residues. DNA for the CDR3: TGTGCCTATAACAGGGGGCGGGAGGAGACCCAGTACTTC. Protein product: CAYNRGREETQYF.

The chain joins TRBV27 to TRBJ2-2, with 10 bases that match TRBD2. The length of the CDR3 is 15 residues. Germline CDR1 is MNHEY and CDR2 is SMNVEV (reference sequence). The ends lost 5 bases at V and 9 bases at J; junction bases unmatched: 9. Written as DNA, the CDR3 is TGTGCCAGCAGTCACAGCGGGGGGGCCTTCCGGGAGCTGTTTTTT. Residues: CASSHSGGAFRELFF.

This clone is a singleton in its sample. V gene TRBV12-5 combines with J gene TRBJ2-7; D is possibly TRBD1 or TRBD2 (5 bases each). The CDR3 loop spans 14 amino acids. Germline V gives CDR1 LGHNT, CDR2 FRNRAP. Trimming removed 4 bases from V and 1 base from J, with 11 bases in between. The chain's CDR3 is CASGWDRGSYEQYF. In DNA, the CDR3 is TGTGCTAGTGGTTGGGACCGGGGTTCCTACGAGCAGTACTTC.

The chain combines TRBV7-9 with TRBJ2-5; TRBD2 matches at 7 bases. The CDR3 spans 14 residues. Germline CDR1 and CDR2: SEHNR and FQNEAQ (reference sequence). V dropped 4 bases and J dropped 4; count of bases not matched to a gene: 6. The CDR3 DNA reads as TGTGCCAGCAGCTCCCCGCGGGGGTTAGAGACCCAGTACTTC. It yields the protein CASSSPRGLETQYF.

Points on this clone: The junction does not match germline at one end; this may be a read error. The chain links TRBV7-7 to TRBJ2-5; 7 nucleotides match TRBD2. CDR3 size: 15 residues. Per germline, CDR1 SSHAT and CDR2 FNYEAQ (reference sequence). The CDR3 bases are TGTGCTAGCAGCCCCAGCGGGACCTCAGGGGAGACCCAGTACTTC. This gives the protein CASSPSGTSGETQYF.